This T cell receptor (beta chain) stems from a study of cytomegalovirus exposure and HLA in healthy donors. Across the study: It was reported in a later analysis that the same platform had been used for the 90 to 150 validation repertoires as for the approximately 670 first-cohort repertoires.

Germline V gives CDR1 SQVTM, CDR2 ANQGSEA. This CDR3 is built from 13 residues. The junction had 13 bases not matched to a gene; V was cut back by 7 bases and J by 8 bases. The repertoire was sequenced with immunoSEQ multiplex PCR; TCRdb's copy has only in-frame clones and lacks some. This table has about 110,000 clones, approximately 89% appearing once. The V call is TRBV29-1, the J call TRBJ1-2, with 7 positions matching TRBD1. The receptor comes from a young woman in good health and CMV-seronegative. The sample was PBMCs. The CDR3 loop reads CSGGTADFGGYTF. DNA of the CDR3: TGCAGCGGTGGGACAGCTGATTTTGGGGGCTACACCTTC.